This T cell receptor beta chain was captured by sequencing in a study of circulating and synovial CD4+ cells in juvenile arthritis. Points on this clone: The antigen is unknown.

Using immunoSEQ multiplex PCR, the repertoire was profiled, and TCRdb retains in-frame clones only, with some absent. The sample shows approximately 35,000 clones, 90% to 95% of them seen only once. V dropped 3 bases and J dropped 0 bases, with 12 bases sitting between them. Germline V lookup: CDR1 GTSNPN, CDR2 SVGIG (reference sequence). The CDR3 extends over 14 amino acids. Study findings and constraints: CPL and bulk CD4 samples differed at least tenfold in T cell genomes. These blood cells shared more CDR3 sequences with synovium than bulk blood.

Material: CD4+ T cells from blood. The sequence was collected from a human donor with juvenile idiopathic arthritis. The genes are TRBV30 and TRBJ2-7; weak D call: TRBD1 (6 bases). The CDR3 spells CAWRVGQNSYEQYF. CDR3 DNA: TGTGCCTGGAGGGTCGGACAGAACTCCTACGAGCAGTACTTC.